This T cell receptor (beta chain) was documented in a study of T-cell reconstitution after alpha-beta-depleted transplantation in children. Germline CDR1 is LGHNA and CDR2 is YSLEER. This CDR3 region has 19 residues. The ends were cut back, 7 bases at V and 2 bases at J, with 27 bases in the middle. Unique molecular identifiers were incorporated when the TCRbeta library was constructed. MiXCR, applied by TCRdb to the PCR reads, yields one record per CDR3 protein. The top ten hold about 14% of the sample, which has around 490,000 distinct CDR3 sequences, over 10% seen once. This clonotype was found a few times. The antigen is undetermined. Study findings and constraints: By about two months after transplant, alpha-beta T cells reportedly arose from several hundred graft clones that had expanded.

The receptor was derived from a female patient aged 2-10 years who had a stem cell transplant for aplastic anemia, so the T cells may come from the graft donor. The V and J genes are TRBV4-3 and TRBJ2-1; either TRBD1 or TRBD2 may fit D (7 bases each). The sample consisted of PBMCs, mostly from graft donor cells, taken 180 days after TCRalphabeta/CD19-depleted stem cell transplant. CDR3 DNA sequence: TGCGCCAGCACCGTAAGGGGAGGGGGCGGCGGCGGGACCTACAATGAGCAGTTCTTC. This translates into CASTVRGGGGGGTYNEQFF.